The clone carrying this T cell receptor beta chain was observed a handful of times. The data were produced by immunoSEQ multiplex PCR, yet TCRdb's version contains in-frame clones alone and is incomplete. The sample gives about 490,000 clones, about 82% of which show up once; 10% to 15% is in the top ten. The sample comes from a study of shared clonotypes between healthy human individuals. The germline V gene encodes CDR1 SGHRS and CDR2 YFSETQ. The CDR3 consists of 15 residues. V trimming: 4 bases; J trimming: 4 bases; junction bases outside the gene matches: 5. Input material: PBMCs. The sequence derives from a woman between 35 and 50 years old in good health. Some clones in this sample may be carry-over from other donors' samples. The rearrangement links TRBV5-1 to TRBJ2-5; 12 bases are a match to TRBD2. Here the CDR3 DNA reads TGCGCCAGCAGCCCATGGACTAGCGGGATAGAGACCCAGTACTTC. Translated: CASSPWTSGIETQYF.